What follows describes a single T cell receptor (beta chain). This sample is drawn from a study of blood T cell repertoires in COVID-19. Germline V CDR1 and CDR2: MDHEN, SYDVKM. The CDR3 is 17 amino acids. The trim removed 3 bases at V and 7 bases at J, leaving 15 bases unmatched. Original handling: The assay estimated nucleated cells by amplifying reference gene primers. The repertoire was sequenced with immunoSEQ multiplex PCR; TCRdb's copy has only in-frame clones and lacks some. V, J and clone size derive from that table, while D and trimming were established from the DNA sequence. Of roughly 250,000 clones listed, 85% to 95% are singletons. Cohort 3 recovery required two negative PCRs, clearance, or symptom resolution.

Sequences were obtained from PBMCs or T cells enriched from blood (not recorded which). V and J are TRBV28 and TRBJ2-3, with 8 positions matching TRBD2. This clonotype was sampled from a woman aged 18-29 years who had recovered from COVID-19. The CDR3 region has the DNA TGTGCCAGCAGTTTCCCCCCTGTTAGCGGGACTTTGAATACGCAGTATTTT. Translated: CASSFPPVSGTLNTQYF.